This T cell receptor beta chain emerged from a study of precursors of human CD4 cytotoxic T cells (dated by TCRdb to 2016 to 2019). Regarding the research as a whole: In total, 14 donors contributed CD4+ memory subsets to the bulk TCR-seq analysis. Sequences for both the TCRalpha and TCRbeta chains came out of the TCR-seq analysis of about 14 donors (table S7). What the study reported, not specific to this receptor: Only 13 of the 14 donors were included in some bulk TCR-seq comparisons, suggesting that not every subset was available for every donor. The limitation that the direction of differentiation between precursor and effector cells cannot be definitively established by a human observational design was noted by the authors. More restricted TCR repertoires, with lower diversity and more expanded clonotypes, were shown by IL-7Rhigh and IL-7R- TEMRA subsets than by TCM and TEM subsets. Expanded effector clonotypes made up a larger fraction of IL-7Rhigh TEMRA clonotypes than of TEM or TCM clonotypes.

The instrument given in TCRdb is Illumina MiSeq. For the original study's pipeline: Repertoire diversity was measured with the Shannon-Wiener index computed in VDJtools. TCRbeta clonotypes with a clonotype frequency of at least 3 were defined as expanded. The public reads were quality trimmed at Q25 with fastp and then assembled into clones with MiXCR by TCRdb, keeping productive beta chains. Every distinct CDR3 protein forms one entry, paired with its most common genes and DNA. The V and J calls reflect TCRdb's pipeline rather than the authors' work. Recorded for this sample are 600 to 800 distinct CDR3 sequences; roughly 13% of them occurred a single time. In total, the top ten clones hold around 7.4% of the sample. To test a precursor-effector relationship among CD4 cytotoxic T cells, bulk UMI-based TCR sequencing was performed on four sorted CD4+ memory subsets (TCM, TEM, IL-7Rhigh TEMRA, IL-7R- TEMRA). Cells were obtained from peripheral blood mononuclear cells isolated from human blood.

Reading the germline V gene (reference sequence) gives CDR1 MNHNY and CDR2 SVGAGI. The CDR3 has 13 amino acids, counting the end cysteine and phenylalanine. The retained sequence is limited to the CDR3, 39 bases, with the frame set at the first base. The V and J ends are trimmed by 6 bases and 4 bases, leaving 12 bases between them. This clonotype is categorized as large (0.1 to 1%). The antigen it recognizes is unknown. Base qualities are missing; no much larger clone stands one base away. Sequencing was performed on memory CD4+ T cells from blood (PBMCs). This receptor was identified in a human donor in good health. The rearranged segments are TRBV6-6 and TRBJ2-5; too little of a D gene remains to name it. The DNA sequence is as follows: TGTGCCAGCAGCCTAAGAGTGGCAGAGACCCAGTACTTC. Its protein reads: CASSLRVAETQYF.